This T cell receptor (beta chain) was sequenced during a study of T cell repertoires in cytomegalovirus infection. At the level of the study: CMV infection and matching HLA type were both indicated by public TCR beta signatures. Findings and caveats of the study: Using cumulative public TCR beta family frequency, the authors identified those who carried CMV together with the relevant HLA. The ex vivo response was dominated by HLA-C-restricted CMV-specific TCR beta clonotypes.

This CDR3 has 18 amino acids. Germline V lookup: CDR1 SGHRS, CDR2 YFSETQ. Trimming took 7 bases from V and 7 from J; bases not matched to a gene: 17. TCRdb re-analysed the reads in MiXCR, keeping a single row per CDR3 protein. The repertoire holds hundreds of thousands of distinct CDR3 sequences, roughly 30% seen once, with roughly an eighth in the top ten. Comment on this clonotype: The antigen remains undetermined.

The gene calls are TRBV5-1 and TRBJ2-1, with TRBD2 identical over 13 bases. This receptor was taken from a human donor in good health (CMV status not recorded). Some clones in this sample may be carry-over from other donors' samples. Specimen: cultured CD8+ T cells from PBMCs, collected from culture after CMV antigen stimulation. The CDR3, as DNA: TGCGCCAGCGGTCTACTGGAGAAGGGACTAGCGGGGATGAATGAGCAGTTCTTC. This sequence encodes CASGLLEKGLAGMNEQFF.